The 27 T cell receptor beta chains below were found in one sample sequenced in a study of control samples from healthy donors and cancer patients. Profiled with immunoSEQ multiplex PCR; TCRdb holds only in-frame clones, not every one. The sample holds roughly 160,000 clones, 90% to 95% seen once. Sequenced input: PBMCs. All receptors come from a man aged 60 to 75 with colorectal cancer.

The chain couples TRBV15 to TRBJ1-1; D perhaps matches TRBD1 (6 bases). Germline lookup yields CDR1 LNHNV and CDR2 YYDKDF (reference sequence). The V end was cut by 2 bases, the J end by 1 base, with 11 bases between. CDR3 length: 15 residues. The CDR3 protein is CATSRYAGQNTEAFF. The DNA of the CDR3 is TGTGCCACCAGCAGATACGCGGGACAGAACACTGAAGCTTTCTTT.

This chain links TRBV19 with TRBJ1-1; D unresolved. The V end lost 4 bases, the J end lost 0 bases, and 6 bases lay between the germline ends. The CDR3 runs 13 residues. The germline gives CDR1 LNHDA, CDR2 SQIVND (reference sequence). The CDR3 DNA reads TGTGCCAGTAGTACGACGGTGAACACTGAAGCTTTCTTT. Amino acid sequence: CASSTTVNTEAFF.

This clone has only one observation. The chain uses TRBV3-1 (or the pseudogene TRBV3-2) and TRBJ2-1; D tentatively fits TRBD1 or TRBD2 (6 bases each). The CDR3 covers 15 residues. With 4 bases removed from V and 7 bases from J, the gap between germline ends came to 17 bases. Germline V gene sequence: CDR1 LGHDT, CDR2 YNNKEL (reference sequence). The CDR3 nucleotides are TGTGCCAGCAGCCGAGAAAGGGGGGCGGGGAATGAGCAGTTCTTC. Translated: CASSRERGAGNEQFF.

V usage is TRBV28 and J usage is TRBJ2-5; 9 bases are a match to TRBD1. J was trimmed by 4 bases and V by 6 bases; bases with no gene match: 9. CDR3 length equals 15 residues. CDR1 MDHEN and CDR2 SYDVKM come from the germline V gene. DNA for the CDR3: TGTGCCAGCAGCCGCCCGACAGGGGGAGGAGAGACCCAGTACTTC. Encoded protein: CASSRPTGGGETQYF.

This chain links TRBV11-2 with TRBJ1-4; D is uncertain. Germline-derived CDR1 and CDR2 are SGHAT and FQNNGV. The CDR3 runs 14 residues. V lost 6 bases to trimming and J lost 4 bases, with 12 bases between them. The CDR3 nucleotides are TGTGCCAGCAGTGGATACAGTTTTAATGAAAAACTGTTTTTT. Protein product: CASSGYSFNEKLFF.

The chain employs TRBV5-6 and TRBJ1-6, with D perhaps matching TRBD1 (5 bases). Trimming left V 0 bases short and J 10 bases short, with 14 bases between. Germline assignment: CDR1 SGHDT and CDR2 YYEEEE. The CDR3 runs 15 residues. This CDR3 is CASSLGGREGSPLHF. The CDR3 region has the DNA TGTGCCAGCAGCTTGGGGGGCAGGGAAGGATCACCCCTCCACTTT.

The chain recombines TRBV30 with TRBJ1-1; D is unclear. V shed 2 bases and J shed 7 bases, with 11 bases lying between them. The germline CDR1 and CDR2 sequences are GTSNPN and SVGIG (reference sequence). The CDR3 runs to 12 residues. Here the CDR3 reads CAWSSQASEAFF. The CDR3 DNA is TGTGCCTGGAGTTCTCAGGCGAGTGAAGCTTTCTTT.

CDR3 sequence: CAISEPPRGHEQFF. The CDR3 nucleotides are TGTGCCATCAGTGAGCCCCCGAGGGGGCATGAGCAGTTCTTC. The chain couples TRBV10-3 to TRBJ2-1, with 7 nucleotides matching TRBD1. Trimming at V came to 2 bases and at J to 8 bases, leaving 6 bases not matched to a gene. CDR1 and CDR2 (germline): ENHRY, SYGVKD. The CDR3 loop spans 14 amino acids.

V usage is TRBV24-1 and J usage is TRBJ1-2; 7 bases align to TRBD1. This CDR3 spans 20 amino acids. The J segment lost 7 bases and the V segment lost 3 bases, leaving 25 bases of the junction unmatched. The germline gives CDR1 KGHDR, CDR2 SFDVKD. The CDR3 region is CATSDPISSGTAPTPGGYTF. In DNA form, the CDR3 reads TGTGCCACCAGTGATCCGATTAGTTCCGGGACAGCGCCTACTCCAGGTGGCTACACCTTC.

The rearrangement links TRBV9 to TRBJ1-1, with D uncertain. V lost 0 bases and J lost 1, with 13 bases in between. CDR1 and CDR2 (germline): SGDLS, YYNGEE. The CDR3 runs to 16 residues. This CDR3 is CASSVAAATTNTEAFF. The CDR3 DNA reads TGTGCCAGCAGCGTAGCAGCGGCGACCACGAACACTGAAGCTTTCTTT.

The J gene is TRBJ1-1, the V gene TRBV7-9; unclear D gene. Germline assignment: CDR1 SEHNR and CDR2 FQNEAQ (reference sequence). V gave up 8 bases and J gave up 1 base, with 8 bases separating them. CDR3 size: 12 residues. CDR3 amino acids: CASGFGNTEAFF. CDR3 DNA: TGTGCCAGCGGGTTCGGGAACACTGAAGCTTTCTTT. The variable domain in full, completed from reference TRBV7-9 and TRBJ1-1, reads DTGVSQNPRHKITKRGQNVTFRCDPISEHNRLYWYRQTLGQGPEFLTYFQNEAQLEKSRLLSDRFSAERPKGSFSTLEIQRTEQGDSAMYLCASGFGNTEAFFGQGTRLTVV.

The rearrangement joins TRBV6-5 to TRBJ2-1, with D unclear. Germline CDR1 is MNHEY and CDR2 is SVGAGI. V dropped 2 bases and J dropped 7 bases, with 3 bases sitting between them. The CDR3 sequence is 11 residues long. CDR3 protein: CASSYLNEQFF. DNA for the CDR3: TGTGCCAGCAGTTACCTGAATGAGCAGTTCTTC.

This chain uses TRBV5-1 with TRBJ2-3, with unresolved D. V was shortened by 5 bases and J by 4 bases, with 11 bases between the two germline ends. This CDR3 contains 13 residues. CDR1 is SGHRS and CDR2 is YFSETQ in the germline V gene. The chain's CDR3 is CASSMGGADTQYF. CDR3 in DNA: TGCGCCAGCAGTATGGGTGGGGCAGATACGCAGTATTTT.

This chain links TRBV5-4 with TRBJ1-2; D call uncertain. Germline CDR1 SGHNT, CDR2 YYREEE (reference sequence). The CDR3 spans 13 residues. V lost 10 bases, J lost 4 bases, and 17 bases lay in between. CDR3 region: CASSAAPAYGYTF. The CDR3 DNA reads TGTGCCTCCTCCGCGGCCCCTGCCTATGGCTACACCTTC.

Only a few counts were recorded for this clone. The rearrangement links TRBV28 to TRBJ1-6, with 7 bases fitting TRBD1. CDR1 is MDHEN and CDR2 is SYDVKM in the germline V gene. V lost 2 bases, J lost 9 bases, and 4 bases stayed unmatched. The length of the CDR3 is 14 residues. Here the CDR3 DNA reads TGTGCCAGCAGTTTAGAGGGGGCGGCTTCACCCCTCCACTTT. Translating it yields CASSLEGAASPLHF.

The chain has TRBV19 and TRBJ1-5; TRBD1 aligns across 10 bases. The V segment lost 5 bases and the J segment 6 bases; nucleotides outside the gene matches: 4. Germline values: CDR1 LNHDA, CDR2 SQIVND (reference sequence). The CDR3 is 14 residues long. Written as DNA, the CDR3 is TGTGCCAGTAGTCGGACAGGGGGAGGTCAGCCCCAGCATTTT. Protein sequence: CASSRTGGGQPQHF.

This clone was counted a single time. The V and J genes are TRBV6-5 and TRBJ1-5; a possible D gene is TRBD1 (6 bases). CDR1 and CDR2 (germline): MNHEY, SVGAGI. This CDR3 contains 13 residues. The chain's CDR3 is CAVNREERQPQHF. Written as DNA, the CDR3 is TGTGCGGTGAACAGGGAAGAGAGGCAGCCCCAGCATTTT.

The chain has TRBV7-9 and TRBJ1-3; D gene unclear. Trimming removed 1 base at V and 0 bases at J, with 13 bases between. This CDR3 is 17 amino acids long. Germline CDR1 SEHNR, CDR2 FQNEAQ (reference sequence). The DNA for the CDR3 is TGTGCCAGCAGCTTAGGGCCCGGCAGAAGCTCTGGAAACACCATATATTTT. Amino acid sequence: CASSLGPGRSSGNTIYF.

CDR3 DNA: TGTGCCAGCAGTCCCCCGATGGGAAGTACCAAAAACATTCAGTACTTC. It is translated as CASSPPMGSTKNIQYF. This chain connects TRBV27 to TRBJ2-4; D ambiguous. From germline, CDR1 is MNHEY and CDR2 SMNVEV (reference sequence). The germline V and J ends were trimmed by 5 bases and 2 bases, with 16 bases remaining between them. The CDR3 has 16 residues.

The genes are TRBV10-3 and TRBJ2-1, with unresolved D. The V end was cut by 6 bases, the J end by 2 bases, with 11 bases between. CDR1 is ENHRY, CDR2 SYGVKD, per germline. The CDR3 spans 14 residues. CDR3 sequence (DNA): TGTGCCATCAGCTTAAGGTCAGCCTACAATGAGCAGTTCTTC. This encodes CAISLRSAYNEQFF.

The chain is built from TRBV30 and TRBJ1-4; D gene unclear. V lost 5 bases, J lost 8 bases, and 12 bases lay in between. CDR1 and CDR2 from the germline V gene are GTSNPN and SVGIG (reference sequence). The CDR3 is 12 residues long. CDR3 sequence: CAWAPREEKLFF. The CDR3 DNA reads TGTGCCTGGGCCCCGAGGGAGGAAAAACTGTTTTTT.

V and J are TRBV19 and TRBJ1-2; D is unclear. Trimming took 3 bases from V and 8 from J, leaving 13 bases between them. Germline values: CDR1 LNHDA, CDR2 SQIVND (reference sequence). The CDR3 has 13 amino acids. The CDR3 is CASSIEGSGGYTF. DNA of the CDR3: TGTGCCAGTAGTATCGAGGGATCGGGCGGCTACACCTTC. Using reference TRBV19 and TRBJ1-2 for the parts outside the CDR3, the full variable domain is DGGITQSPKYLFRKEGQNVTLSCEQNLNHDAMYWYRQDPGQGLRLIYYSQIVNDFQKGDIAEGYSVSREKKESFPLTVTSAQKNPTAFYLCASSIEGSGGYTFGSGTRLTVV.

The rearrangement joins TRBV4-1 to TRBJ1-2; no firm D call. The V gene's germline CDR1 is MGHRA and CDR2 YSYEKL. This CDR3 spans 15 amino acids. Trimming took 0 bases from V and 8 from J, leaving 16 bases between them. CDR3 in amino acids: CASSQDLTAFRGYTF. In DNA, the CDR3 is TGCGCCAGCAGCCAAGATCTGACCGCTTTTAGGGGCTACACCTTC.

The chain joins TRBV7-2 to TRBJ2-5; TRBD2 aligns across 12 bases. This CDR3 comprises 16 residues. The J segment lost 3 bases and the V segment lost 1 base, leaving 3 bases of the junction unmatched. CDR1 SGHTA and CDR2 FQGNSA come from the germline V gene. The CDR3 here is CASSLVASGGEETQYF. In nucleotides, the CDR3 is TGTGCCAGCAGCTTAGTCGCTAGCGGGGGGGAAGAGACCCAGTACTTC.

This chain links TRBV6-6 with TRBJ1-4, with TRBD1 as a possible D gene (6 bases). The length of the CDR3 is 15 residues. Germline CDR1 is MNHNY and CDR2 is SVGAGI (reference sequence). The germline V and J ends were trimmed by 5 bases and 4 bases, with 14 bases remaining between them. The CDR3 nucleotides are TGTGCCAGCAGTCCCCTCGGGGGGCTTAATGAAAAACTGTTTTTT. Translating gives CASSPLGGLNEKLFF.

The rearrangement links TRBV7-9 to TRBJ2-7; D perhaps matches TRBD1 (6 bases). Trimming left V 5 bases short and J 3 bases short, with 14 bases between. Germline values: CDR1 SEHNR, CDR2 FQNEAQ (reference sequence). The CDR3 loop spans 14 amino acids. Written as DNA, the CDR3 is TGTGCCAGCAGCCCCGGCAGGGGCAGCTACGAGCAGTACTTC. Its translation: CASSPGRGSYEQYF.

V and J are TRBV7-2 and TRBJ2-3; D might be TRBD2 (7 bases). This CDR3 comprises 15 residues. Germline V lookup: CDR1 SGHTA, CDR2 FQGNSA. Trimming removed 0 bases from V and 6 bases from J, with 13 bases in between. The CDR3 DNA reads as TGTGCCAGCAGCTTAGCCCGGGGGCGGGGGGATACGCAGTATTTT. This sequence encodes CASSLARGRGDTQYF.